Listed here are 18 T cell receptor beta chains from one sample, sequenced in a study of blood T cell repertoires in COVID-19. Generated by immunoSEQ multiplex PCR, the TCRdb table keeps only in-frame clones and is missing some. In the table there are a few hundred thousand clones, around nine tenths of which are singletons. The specimen was PBMCs or T cells enriched from blood (not recorded which). The receptors shown here come from a young woman who had been exposed to COVID-19.

V usage is TRBV2 and J usage is TRBJ2-1, with 12 positions matching TRBD2. Germline V gives CDR1 SNHLY, CDR2 FYNNEI. The J segment lost 7 bases and the V segment lost 7 bases, leaving 11 bases of the junction unmatched. This CDR3 contains 16 residues. The CDR3 nucleotides read TGTGCCAGCAACCCCGTCCTAGCGGGAGGGTCGAATGAGCAGTTCTTC. This encodes CASNPVLAGGSNEQFF.

The rearrangement joins TRBV18 to TRBJ2-5; D is perhaps TRBD2 (7 bases). Trimming pared 0 bases from V and 4 bases from J, leaving 12 bases between. From germline, CDR1 is KGHSH and CDR2 LQKENI. The CDR3 loop spans 15 amino acids. CDR3 amino acids: CASSPPAGAGETQYF. The CDR3, as DNA: TGTGCCAGCTCACCACCTGCGGGGGCTGGAGAGACCCAGTACTTC.

The CDR3 DNA is TGTGCCAGCAGACCGGGACAGGGGGCAGCAAGTCAGCCCCAGCATTTT. Translated: CASRPGQGAASQPQHF. The rearrangement uses TRBV7-9 and TRBJ1-5; 12 bases align to TRBD1. This CDR3 is 16 amino acids long. Trimming removed 6 bases from V and 6 bases from J; junction bases left unmatched: 9. Germline CDR1 reads SEHNR; CDR2 reads FQNEAQ (reference sequence).

This sequence joins TRBV4-1 and TRBJ2-7; 10 bases match TRBD2. Germline-derived CDR1 and CDR2 are MGHRA and YSYEKL. This CDR3 has 16 residues. Germline trimming cut 0 bases from V and 4 bases from J; bases unmatched to any gene: 6. This CDR3 is CASSQDMLAGVYEQYF. CDR3 bases: TGCGCCAGCAGCCAAGATATGCTAGCGGGAGTTTACGAGCAGTACTTC.

The chain is built from TRBV2 and TRBJ1-5, with D perhaps matching TRBD1 (6 bases). The germline V and J ends were trimmed by 4 bases and 3 bases, with 7 bases remaining between them. The CDR3 runs 13 residues. Germline V gene lookup returns CDR1 SNHLY and CDR2 FYNNEI. CDR3 DNA: TGTGCCAGCAGTGGGGGGCACAATCAGCCCCAGCATTTT. Protein: CASSGGHNQPQHF.

This clone was picked up a small number of times. The chain has TRBV5-7 and TRBJ1-4; no clear D gene. TRBV5-7 is marked as an open reading frame, function uncertain. V gave up 1 base and J gave up 4 bases, with 14 bases separating them. The CDR3 has 16 amino acids. Written as DNA, the CDR3 is TGTGCCAGCAGCTTGTTATGCCCCGCCTATAATGAAAAACTGTTTTTT. Protein product: CASSLLCPAYNEKLFF.

As for this clone: At one of its ends the junction is not consistent with the germline gene, which may arise from a read error. The chain is built from TRBV7-7 and TRBJ1-5, with D uncertain. Per germline, CDR1 SSHAT and CDR2 FNYEAQ (reference sequence). This CDR3 contains 17 residues. DNA for the CDR3: TGTGCTAGCAGCCTCCGCGGCGGAATGAAGCGCAATCAGCCCCAGCATTTT. Protein sequence: CASSLRGGMKRNQPQHF.

In DNA form, the CDR3 reads TGTGCCAGTAGTATAGGGATGACAGGGGCCTATGGCTACACCTTC. Translating it yields CASSIGMTGAYGYTF. The J gene is TRBJ1-2, the V gene TRBV19; TRBD1 agrees at 8 bases. Germline CDR1 and CDR2: LNHDA and SQIVND (reference sequence). J was trimmed by 4 bases and V by 1 base; bases with no gene match: 5. The CDR3 is 15 amino acids.

The rearrangement uses TRBV5-6 and TRBJ1-4, with no clear D. The CDR3 runs to 16 residues. V was shortened by 0 bases and J by 4 bases, with 13 bases between the two germline ends. CDR1 is SGHDT and CDR2 is YYEEEE in the germline V gene. The CDR3 is CASSLARKGVNEKLFF. The CDR3 nucleotides are TGTGCCAGCAGCTTGGCCCGAAAGGGAGTTAATGAAAAACTGTTTTTT.

This clone was detected only a few times. The rearrangement links TRBV19 to TRBJ1-5; 8 nucleotides align to TRBD1. The CDR3 runs to 17 residues. After removal of 6 bases from V and 3 bases from J, the junction contained 13 bases not matched to a gene. The germline gives CDR1 LNHDA, CDR2 SQIVND (reference sequence). The CDR3 protein is CASSSGTGKGLNQPQHF. The CDR3 bases are TGTGCCAGTAGCTCGGGGACAGGTAAGGGGCTCAATCAGCCCCAGCATTTT. The variable domain in full, with the rest retrieved from reference TRBV19 and TRBJ1-5, is DGGITQSPKYLFRKEGQNVTLSCEQNLNHDAMYWYRQDPGQGLRLIYYSQIVNDFQKGDIAEGYSVSREKKESFPLTVTSAQKNPTAFYLCASSSGTGKGLNQPQHFGDGTRLSIL.

This chain uses TRBV27 with TRBJ2-1, with TRBD2 identical over 8 bases. The CDR3 extends over 15 amino acids. The V gene's germline CDR1 is MNHEY and CDR2 SMNVEV (reference sequence). V was clipped by 7 bases and J by 0 bases; unmatched bases: 5. CDR3 sequence reads: CASTPGTSSYNEQFF. The CDR3 nucleotides are TGTGCCAGCACTCCAGGGACTAGCTCCTACAATGAGCAGTTCTTC.

The chain uses TRBV4-2 and TRBJ1-2, with a tentative D call TRBD1 (5 bases). In germline, CDR1 is LGHNA, CDR2 YNFKEQ. The CDR3 is made up of 15 amino acids. With 0 bases removed from V and 2 bases from J, the gap between germline ends came to 10 bases. CDR3 in amino acids: CASSQEVGPNYGYTF. The DNA of the CDR3 is TGTGCCAGCAGCCAAGAAGTGGGGCCCAACTATGGCTACACCTTC.

J is TRBJ1-5 and V is TRBV5-5; TRBD1 aligns across 7 bases. J was trimmed by 8 bases and V by 4 bases; bases with no gene match: 15. The CDR3 length is 16 residues. CDR1 is SGHKS and CDR2 is YYEKEE in the germline V gene (reference sequence). CDR3 DNA: TGTGCCAGCAGCCTCGGCGTTACAGGGGCGGTAGAGCCCCAGCATTTT. This gives the protein CASSLGVTGAVEPQHF.

The chain has TRBV5-1 and TRBJ1-2; D gene unclear. The length of the CDR3 is 17 residues. Trimming shortened V by 4 bases and J by 3 bases, and 22 bases separated the two germline ends. The germline CDR1 and CDR2 sequences are SGHRS and YFSETQ. The CDR3: CASSQRGIQKEDYGYTF. The CDR3 nucleotides read TGCGCCAGCAGCCAGCGGGGAATACAGAAAGAAGACTATGGCTACACCTTC.

This chain joins TRBV11-1 and TRBJ2-7; D uncertain. Germline V gene sequence: CDR1 SGHAT, CDR2 FQDESV (reference sequence). This CDR3 spans 14 amino acids. Trimming cost V 5 bases and J 2 bases, with 13 bases left between them. CDR3 nucleotides: TGTGCCAGCAGCCCTGGAGATGGTACCTACGAGCAGTACTTC. This sequence encodes CASSPGDGTYEQYF.

Notes on this clone: The identical CDR3 is also encoded by other nucleotide sequences in the sample. The CDR3 loop is CASSVGQGGNSPLHF. The DNA of the CDR3 is TGTGCCAGCAGCGTAGGGCAGGGAGGAAATTCACCCCTCCACTTT. The chain combines TRBV9 with TRBJ1-6, with D maybe TRBD1 (5 bases). There are 15 residues in the CDR3. From germline, CDR1 is SGDLS and CDR2 YYNGEE. V shed 0 bases and J shed 7 bases, with 11 bases lying between them.

This clone was recorded only once. The chain combines TRBV6-5 with TRBJ1-2; perhaps TRBD1 as D (5 bases). Trimming cost V 8 bases and J 4 bases, with 17 bases left between them. The CDR3 is 14 residues long. Germline-derived CDR1 and CDR2 are MNHEY and SVGAGI. The CDR3 DNA reads as TGTGCCAGCCTGGAGGCCGGGGGGGTCTATGGCTACACCTTC. It is translated as CASLEAGGVYGYTF.

This clone has only one observation. The chain is built from TRBV27 and TRBJ2-7; 8 bases fit TRBD1. This CDR3 is 17 amino acids long. J lost 5 bases, V lost 3 bases, and 15 bases had no gene match. CDR1 is MNHEY, CDR2 SMNVEV, per germline (reference sequence). The CDR3 DNA sequence: TGTGCCAGCAGTTTGCAAATTCCCCGGGACAGGAGTGACGAGCAGTACTTC. Amino acid sequence: CASSLQIPRDRSDEQYF.